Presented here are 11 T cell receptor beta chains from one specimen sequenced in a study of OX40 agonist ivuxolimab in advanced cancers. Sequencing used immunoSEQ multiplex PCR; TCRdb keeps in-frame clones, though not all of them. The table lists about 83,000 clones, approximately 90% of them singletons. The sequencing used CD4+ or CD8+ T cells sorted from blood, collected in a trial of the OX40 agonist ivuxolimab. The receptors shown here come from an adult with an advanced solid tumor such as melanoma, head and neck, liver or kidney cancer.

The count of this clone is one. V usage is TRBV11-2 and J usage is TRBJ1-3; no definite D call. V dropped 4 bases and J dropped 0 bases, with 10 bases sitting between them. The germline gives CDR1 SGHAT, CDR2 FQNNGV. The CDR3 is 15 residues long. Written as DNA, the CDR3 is TGTGCCAGCAGCTCCAGACCCAGCTCTGGAAACACCATATATTTT. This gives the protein CASSSRPSSGNTIYF.

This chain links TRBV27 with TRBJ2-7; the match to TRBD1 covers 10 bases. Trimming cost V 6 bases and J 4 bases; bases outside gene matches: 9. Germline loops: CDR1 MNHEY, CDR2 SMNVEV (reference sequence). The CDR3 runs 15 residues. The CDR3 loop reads CASRIEGQGLYEQYF. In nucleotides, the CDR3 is TGTGCCAGCAGAATCGAGGGACAGGGGTTGTACGAGCAGTACTTC.

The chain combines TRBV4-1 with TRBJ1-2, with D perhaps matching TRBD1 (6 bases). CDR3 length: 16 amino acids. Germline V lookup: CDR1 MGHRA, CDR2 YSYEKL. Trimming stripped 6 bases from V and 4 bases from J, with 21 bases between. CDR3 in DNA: TGCGCCAGCAGAAAAGGGGGAGGGTGGGGCGGCTATGGCTACACCTTC. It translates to CASRKGGGWGGYGYTF.

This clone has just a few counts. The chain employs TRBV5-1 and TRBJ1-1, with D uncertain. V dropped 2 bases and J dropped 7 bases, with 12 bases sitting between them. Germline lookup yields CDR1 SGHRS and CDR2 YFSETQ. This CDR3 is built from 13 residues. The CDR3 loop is CASSLQSQREAFF. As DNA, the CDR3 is TGCGCCAGCAGCTTACAGTCCCAGCGTGAAGCTTTCTTT. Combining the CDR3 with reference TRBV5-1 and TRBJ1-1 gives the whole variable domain KAGVTQTPRYLIKTRGQQVTLSCSPISGHRSVSWYQQTPGQGLQFLFEYFSETQRNKGNFPGRFSGRQFSNSRSEMNVSTLELGDSALYLCASSLQSQREAFFGQGTRLTVV.

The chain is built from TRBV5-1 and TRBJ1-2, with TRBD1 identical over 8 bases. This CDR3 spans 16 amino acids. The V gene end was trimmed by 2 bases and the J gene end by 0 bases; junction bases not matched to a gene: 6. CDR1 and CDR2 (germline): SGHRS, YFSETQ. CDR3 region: CASSLGQGGTNYGYTF. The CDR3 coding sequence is TGCGCCAGCAGCTTAGGACAGGGAGGGACTAACTATGGCTACACCTTC. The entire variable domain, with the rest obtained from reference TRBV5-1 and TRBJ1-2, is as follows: KAGVTQTPRYLIKTRGQQVTLSCSPISGHRSVSWYQQTPGQGLQFLFEYFSETQRNKGNFPGRFSGRQFSNSRSEMNVSTLELGDSALYLCASSLGQGGTNYGYTFGSGTRLTVV.

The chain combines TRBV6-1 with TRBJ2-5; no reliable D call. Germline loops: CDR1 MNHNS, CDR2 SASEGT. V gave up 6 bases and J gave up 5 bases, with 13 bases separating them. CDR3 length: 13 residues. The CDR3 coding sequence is TGTGCCAGCAGACTGAATTCTCGGGAGACCCAGTACTTC. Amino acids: CASRLNSRETQYF.

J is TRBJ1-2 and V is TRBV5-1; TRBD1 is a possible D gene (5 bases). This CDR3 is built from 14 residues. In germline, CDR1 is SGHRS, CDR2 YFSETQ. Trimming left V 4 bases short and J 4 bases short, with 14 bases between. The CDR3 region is CASSPPDTLYGYTF. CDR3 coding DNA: TGCGCCAGCAGCCCCCCGGACACACTCTATGGCTACACCTTC.

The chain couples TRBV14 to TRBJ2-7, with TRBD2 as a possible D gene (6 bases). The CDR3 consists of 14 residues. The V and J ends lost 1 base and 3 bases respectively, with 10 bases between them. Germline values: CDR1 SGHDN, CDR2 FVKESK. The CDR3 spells CASSQATSRYEQYF. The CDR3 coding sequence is TGTGCCAGCAGCCAAGCAACTAGCCGCTACGAGCAGTACTTC.

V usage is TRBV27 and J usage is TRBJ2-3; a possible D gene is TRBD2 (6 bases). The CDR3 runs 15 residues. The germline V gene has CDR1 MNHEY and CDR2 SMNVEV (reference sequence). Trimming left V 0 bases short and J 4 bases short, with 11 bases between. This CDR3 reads CASSLSSGHADTQYF. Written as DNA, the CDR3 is TGTGCCAGCAGTTTATCGAGCGGGCACGCAGATACGCAGTATTTT.

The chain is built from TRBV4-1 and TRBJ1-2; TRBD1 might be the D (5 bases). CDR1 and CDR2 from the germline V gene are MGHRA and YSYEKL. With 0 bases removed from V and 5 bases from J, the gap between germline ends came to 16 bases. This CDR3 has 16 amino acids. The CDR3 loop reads CASSQDSYGGRYGYTF. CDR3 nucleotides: TGCGCCAGCAGCCAAGATTCGTACGGGGGAAGGTATGGCTACACCTTC.

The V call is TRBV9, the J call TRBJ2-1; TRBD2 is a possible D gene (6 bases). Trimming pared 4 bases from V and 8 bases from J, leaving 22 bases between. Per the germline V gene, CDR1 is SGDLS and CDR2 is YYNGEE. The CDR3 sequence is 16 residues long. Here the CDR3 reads CASSPQLATVGHEQFF. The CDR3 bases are TGTGCCAGCAGCCCTCAACTAGCCACCGTGGGCCATGAGCAGTTCTTC.